This TCR beta chain was sequenced during a study of blood T cell repertoires in COVID-19. Seattle patient enrollment occurred during active infection, with longitudinal follow-up thereafter. Here immunoSEQ multiplex PCR was the method, and the copy in TCRdb shows in-frame clones only, minus some. In the table there are hundreds of thousands of clones, approximately 90% of which are singletons. The CDR3 contains 16 residues. The V gene's germline CDR1 is SGHAT and CDR2 FQNNGV. V lost 5 bases, J lost 4 bases, and 18 bases lay in between. This receptor was taken from a woman in her twenties or thirties with COVID-19, enrolled during active disease. The material sequenced was peripheral blood. V and J are TRBV11-2 and TRBJ2-1; no clear D gene. CDR3 in amino acids: CASSLSLVDWYNEQFF. CDR3 bases: TGTGCCAGCAGCCTATCTCTAGTCGACTGGTACAATGAGCAGTTCTTC. The full variable domain, rest sourced from reference TRBV11-2 and TRBJ2-1, is EAGVAQSPRYKIIEKRQSVAFWCNPISGHATLYWYQQILGQGPKLLIQFQNNGVVDDSQLPKDRFSAERLKGVDSTLKIQPAKLEDSAVYLCASSLSLVDWYNEQFFGPGTRLTVL.